This T cell receptor beta chain stems from a study of blood T cells in healthy people across ages. V lost 0 bases to trimming and J lost 7 bases, with 13 bases between them. The CDR3 has 15 residues. Per germline, CDR1 DFQATT and CDR2 SNEGSKA (reference sequence). Then a second PCR, running roughly 7 to 11 cycles, was carried out with a sample-barcoded 5' primer and a J-beta primer mix. TCRdb passed the 5' RACE reads through MiXCR, listing each CDR3 protein once. The sample lists roughly 930,000 distinct CDR3 sequences, approximately 49% seen once, with around 15% in the top ten. Isolation of PBMCs gave at least 6 million cells per sample.

This TCR derives from a man younger than 40 in good health. The sample was blood. The rearrangement links TRBV20-1 to TRBJ1-6, with D perhaps TRBD1 (5 bases). DNA of the CDR3: TGCAGTGCTAGAGATCGGGGGAAGTTGAATTCACCCCTCCACTTT. Protein sequence: CSARDRGKLNSPLHF.